This T cell receptor beta chain was identified in a study of blood T cell repertoires in COVID-19. Study summary: In each case, the material was cDNA or gDNA derived from T cells, B-cell-depleted T cells, or PBMCs.

Germline assignment: CDR1 MNHEY and CDR2 SMNVEV (reference sequence). This CDR3 has 16 amino acids. J gave up 5 bases and V 3 bases, and 9 bases lay outside the gene matches. The authors' processing: Reference gene primer amplification in the assay estimated nucleated cell counts. Profiling relied on immunoSEQ multiplex PCR, and the TCRdb table lists in-frame clones only, not all of them. V and J calls and clone size are given by that table; D and trimming were obtained from the DNA. The sample has 100,000 to 150,000 clones, around 87% seen once. Sequencing was done on a sample of peripheral blood. The sequence was obtained from a man aged 45-65 years with active COVID-19. This chain links TRBV27 with TRBJ2-2; 7 nucleotides line up with TRBD2. CDR3: CASSLGRGGSTGELFF. CDR3 DNA sequence: TGTGCCAGCAGTTTGGGGCGCGGGGGTTCGACCGGGGAGCTGTTTTTT.